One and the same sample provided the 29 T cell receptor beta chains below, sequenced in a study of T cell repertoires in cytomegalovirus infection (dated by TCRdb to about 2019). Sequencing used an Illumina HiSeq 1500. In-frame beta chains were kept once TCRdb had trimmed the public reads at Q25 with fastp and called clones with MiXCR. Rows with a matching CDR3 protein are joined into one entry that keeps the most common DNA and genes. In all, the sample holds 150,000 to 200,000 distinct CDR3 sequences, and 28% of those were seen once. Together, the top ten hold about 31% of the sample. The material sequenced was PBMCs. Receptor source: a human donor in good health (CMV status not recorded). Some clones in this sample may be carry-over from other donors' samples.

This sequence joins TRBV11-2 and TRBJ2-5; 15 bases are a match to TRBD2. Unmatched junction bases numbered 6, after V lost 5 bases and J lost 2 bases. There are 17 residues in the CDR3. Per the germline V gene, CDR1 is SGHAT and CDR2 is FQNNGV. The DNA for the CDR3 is TGTGCCAGCAGCCCCCAGGGACTAGCGGGGGGACAAGAGACCCAGTACTTC. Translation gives CASSPQGLAGGQETQYF.

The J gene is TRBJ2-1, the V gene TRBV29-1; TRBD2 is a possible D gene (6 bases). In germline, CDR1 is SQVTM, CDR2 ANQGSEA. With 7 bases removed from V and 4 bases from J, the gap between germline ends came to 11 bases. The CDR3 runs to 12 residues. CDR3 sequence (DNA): TGCAGCGGCGGGACCGTGTACAATGAGCAGTTCTTC. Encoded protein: CSGGTVYNEQFF.

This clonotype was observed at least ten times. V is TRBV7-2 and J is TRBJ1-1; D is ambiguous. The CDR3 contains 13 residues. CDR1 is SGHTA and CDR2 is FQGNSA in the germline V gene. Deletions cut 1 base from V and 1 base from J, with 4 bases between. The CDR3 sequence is CASSLEANTEAFF. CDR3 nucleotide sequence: TGTGCCAGCAGCTTAGAGGCGAACACTGAAGCTTTCTTT.

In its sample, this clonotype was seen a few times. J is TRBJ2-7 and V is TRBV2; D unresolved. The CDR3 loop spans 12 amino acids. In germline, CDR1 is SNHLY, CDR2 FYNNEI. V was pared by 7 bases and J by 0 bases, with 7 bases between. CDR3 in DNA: TGTGCCAGCAAGTTAGGCTCCTACGAGCAGTACTTC. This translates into CASKLGSYEQYF.

In nucleotides, the CDR3 is TGTGCCTGGGGTTCAGGGGGGGACTCCTACGAGCAGTACTTC. Amino acids: CAWGSGGDSYEQYF. This rearrangement joins TRBV30 to TRBJ2-7; D is perhaps TRBD1 or TRBD2 (7 bases each). The CDR3 sequence is 14 residues long. Germline assignment: CDR1 GTSNPN and CDR2 SVGIG (reference sequence). The V end lost 5 bases, the J end lost 0 bases, and 14 bases lay between the germline ends.

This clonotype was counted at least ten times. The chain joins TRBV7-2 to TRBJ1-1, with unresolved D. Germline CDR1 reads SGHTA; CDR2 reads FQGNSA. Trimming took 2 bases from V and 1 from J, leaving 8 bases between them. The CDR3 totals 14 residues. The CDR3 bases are TGTGCCAGCAGCTTAAGGAACGGGAACACTGAAGCTTTCTTT. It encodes CASSLRNGNTEAFF.

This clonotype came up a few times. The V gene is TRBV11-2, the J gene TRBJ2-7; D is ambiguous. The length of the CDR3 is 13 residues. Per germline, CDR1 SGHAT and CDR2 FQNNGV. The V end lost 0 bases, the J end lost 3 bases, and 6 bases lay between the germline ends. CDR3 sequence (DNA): TGTGCCAGCAGCTTAGATAGAGTCTACGAGCAGTACTTC. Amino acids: CASSLDRVYEQYF.

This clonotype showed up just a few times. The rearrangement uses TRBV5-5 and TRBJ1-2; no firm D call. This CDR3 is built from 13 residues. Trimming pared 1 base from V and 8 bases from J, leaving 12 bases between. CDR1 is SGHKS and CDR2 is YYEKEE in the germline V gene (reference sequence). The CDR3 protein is CASSLSPTTGYTF. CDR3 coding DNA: TGTGCCAGCAGCTTGAGTCCCACTACGGGCTACACCTTC.

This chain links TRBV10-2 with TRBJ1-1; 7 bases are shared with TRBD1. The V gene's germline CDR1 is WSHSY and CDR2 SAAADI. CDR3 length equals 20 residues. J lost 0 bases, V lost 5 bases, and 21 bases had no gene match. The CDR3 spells CASSLSQGTATFLMNTEAFF. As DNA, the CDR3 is TGCGCCAGCAGTCTATCTCAGGGGACAGCCACATTCCTCATGAACACTGAAGCTTTCTTT.

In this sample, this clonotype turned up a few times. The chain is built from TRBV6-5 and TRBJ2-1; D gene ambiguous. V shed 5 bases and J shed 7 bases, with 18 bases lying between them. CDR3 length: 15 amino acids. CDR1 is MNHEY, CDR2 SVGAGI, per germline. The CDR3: CASSPDHHSSNEQFF. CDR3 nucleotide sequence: TGTGCCAGCAGTCCGGACCATCATTCGAGTAATGAGCAGTTCTTC.

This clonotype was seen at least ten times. CDR3: CASSTPPGTGVDQPQHF. CDR3 sequence (DNA): TGTGCCAGCAGCACCCCCCCCGGGACAGGGGTAGATCAGCCCCAGCATTTT. The chain recombines TRBV7-2 with TRBJ1-5; TRBD1 agrees at 10 bases. The CDR3 covers 17 residues. Germline CDR1 reads SGHTA; CDR2 reads FQGNSA. With V trimmed by 5 bases and J by 5 bases, 12 bases remained unmatched.

CDR3 in amino acids: CASGPRYEQYF. CDR3 nucleotides: TGTGCCAGCGGGCCTCGCTACGAGCAGTACTTC. The chain couples TRBV7-9 to TRBJ2-7; D ambiguous. The V and J ends lost 8 bases and 3 bases respectively, with 8 bases between them. The CDR3 covers 11 residues. CDR1 SEHNR and CDR2 FQNEAQ come from the germline V gene (reference sequence). The full variable domain, its missing parts supplied by reference TRBV7-9 and TRBJ2-7, is DTGVSQNPRHKITKRGQNVTFRCDPISEHNRLYWYRQTLGQGPEFLTYFQNEAQLEKSRLLSDRFSAERPKGSFSTLEIQRTEQGDSAMYLCASGPRYEQYFGPGTRLTVT.

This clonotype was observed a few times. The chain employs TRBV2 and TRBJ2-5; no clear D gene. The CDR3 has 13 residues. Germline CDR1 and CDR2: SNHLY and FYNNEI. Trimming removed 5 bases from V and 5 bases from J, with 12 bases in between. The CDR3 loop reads CASSSGLGETQYF. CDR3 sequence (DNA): TGTGCCAGCAGTTCGGGCTTAGGGGAGACCCAGTACTTC.

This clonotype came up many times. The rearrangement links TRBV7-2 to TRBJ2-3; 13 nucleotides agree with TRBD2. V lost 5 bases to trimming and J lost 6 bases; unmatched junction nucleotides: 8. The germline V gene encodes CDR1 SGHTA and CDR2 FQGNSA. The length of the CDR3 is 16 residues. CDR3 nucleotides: TGTGCCAGCAGCCAGCAGACTAGCGGGGGGAAGGATACGCAGTATTTT. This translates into CASSQQTSGGKDTQYF.

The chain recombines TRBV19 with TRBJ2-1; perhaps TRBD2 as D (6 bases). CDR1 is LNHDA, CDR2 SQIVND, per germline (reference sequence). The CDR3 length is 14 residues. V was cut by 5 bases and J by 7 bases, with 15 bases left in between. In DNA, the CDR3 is TGTGCCAGTAGTCCGATTGAGGGGAGGAATGAGCAGTTCTTC. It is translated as CASSPIEGRNEQFF.

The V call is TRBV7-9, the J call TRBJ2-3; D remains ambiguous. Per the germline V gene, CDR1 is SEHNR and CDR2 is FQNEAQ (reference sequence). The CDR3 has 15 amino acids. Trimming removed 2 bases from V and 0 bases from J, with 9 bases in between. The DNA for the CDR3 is TGTGCCAGCAGCTTAAGAGACCTTAGCACAGATACGCAGTATTTT. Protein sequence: CASSLRDLSTDTQYF.

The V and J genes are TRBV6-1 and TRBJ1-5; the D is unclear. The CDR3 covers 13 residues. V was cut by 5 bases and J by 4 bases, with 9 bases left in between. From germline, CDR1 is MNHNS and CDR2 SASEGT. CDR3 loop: CASSQTLNQPQHF. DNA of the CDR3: TGTGCCAGCAGTCAAACACTAAATCAGCCCCAGCATTTT.

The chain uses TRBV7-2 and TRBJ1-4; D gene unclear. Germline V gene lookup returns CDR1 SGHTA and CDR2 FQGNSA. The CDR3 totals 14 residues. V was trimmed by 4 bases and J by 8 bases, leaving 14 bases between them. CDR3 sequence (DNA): TGTGCCAGCAGCTCTCCCCCCAAACGAGAAAAACTGTTTTTT. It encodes CASSSPPKREKLFF.

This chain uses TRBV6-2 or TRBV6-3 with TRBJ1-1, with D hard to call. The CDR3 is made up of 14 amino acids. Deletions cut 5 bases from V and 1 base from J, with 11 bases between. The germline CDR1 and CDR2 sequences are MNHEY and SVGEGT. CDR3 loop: CASSIVTRNTEAFF. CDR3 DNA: TGTGCCAGCAGTATCGTCACGAGGAACACTGAAGCTTTCTTT.

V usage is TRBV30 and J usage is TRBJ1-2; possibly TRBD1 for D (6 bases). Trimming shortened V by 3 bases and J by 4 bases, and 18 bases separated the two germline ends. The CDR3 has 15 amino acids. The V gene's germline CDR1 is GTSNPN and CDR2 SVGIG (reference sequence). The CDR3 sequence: CAWRRDGQTRYGYTF. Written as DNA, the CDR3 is TGTGCCTGGAGGCGCGACGGACAGACACGCTATGGCTACACCTTC.

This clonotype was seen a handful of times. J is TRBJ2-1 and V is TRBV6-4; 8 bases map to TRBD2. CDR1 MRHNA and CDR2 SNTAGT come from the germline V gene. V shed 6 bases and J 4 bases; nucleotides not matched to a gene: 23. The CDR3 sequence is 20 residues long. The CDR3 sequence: CASSSLKGLGRTWKYNEQFF. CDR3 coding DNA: TGTGCCAGCAGCTCCCTTAAGGGACTAGGAAGGACCTGGAAGTACAATGAGCAGTTCTTC.

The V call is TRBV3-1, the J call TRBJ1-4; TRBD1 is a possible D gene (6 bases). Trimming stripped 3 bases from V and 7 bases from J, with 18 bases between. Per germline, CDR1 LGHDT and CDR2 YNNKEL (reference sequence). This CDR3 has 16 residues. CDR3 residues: CASSHRGRGGIEKLFF. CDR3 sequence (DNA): TGTGCCAGCAGCCACCGTGGCAGGGGAGGAATTGAAAAACTGTTTTTT.

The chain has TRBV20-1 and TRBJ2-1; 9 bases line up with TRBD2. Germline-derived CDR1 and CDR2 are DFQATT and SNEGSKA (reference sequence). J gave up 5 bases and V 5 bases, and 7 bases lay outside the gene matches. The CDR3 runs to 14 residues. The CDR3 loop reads CSASSGGPDNEQFF. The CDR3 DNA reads TGCAGTGCTTCCAGCGGGGGGCCCGACAATGAGCAGTTCTTC.

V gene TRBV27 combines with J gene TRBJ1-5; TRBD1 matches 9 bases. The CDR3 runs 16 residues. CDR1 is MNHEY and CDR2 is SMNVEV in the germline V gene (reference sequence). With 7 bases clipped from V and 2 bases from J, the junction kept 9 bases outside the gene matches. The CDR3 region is CASNPGDRAGNQPQHF. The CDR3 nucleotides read TGTGCCAGCAACCCAGGGGACAGGGCAGGCAATCAGCCCCAGCATTTT.

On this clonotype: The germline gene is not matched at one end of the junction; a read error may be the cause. The CDR3 here is CASTPGAYNSPLHF. In DNA form, the CDR3 reads TGTGCGAGCACCCCGGGGGCTTATAATTCACCCCTCCACTTT. The chain joins TRBV11-2 to TRBJ1-6; weak D call: TRBD1 (6 bases). Germline loops: CDR1 SGHAT, CDR2 FQNNGV. This CDR3 spans 14 amino acids.

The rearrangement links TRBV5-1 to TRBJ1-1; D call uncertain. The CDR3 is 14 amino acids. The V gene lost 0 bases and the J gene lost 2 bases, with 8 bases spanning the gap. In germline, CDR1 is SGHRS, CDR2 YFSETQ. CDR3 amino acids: CASSLESVNTEAFF. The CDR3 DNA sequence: TGCGCCAGCAGCTTGGAGAGTGTAAACACTGAAGCTTTCTTT.

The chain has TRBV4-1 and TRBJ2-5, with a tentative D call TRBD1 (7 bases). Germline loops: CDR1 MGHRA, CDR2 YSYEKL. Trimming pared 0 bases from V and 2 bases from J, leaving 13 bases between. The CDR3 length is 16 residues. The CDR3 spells CASSQEAGQLQETQYF. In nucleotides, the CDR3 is TGCGCCAGCAGCCAAGAGGCGGGACAGCTACAAGAGACCCAGTACTTC.

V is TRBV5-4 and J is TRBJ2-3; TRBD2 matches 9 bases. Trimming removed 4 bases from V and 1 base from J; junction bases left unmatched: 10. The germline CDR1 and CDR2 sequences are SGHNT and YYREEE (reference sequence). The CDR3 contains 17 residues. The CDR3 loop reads CASSRGRRGGGTDTQYF. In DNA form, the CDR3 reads TGTGCCAGCAGCCGGGGGCGGCGGGGGGGGGGCACAGATACGCAGTATTTT. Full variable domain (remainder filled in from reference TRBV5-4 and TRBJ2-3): ETGVTQSPTHLIKTRGQQVTLRCSSQSGHNTVSWYQQALGQGPQFIFQYYREEENGRGNFPPRFSGLQFPNYSSELNVNALELDDSALYLCASSRGRRGGGTDTQYFGPGTRLTVL.

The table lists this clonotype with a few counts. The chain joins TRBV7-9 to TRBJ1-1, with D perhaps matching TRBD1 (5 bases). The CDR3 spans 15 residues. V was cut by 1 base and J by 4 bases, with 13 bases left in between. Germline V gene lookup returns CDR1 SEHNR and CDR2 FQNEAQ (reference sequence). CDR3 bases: TGTGCCAGCAGCTTAGACTCGGGACCAGGCACTGAAGCTTTCTTT. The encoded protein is CASSLDSGPGTEAFF.